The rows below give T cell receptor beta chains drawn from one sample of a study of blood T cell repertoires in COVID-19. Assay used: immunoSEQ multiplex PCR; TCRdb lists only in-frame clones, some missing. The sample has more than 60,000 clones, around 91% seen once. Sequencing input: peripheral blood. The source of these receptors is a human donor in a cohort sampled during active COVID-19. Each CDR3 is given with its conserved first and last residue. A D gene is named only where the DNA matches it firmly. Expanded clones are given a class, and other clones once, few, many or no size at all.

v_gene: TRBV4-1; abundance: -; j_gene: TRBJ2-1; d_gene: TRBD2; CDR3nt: TGCGCCAGCAGCCAAGATTCGGGGGGGGCCTCCTACAATGAGCAGTTCTTC; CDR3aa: CASSQDSGGASYNEQFF
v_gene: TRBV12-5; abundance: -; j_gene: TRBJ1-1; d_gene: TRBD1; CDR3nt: TGTGCTAGTGCTAGGACAGGGCGCACTGAAGCTTTCTTT; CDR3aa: CASARTGRTEAFF
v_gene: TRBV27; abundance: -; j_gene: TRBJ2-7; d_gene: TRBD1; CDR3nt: TGTGCCAGCAGTTGGACAGGCCATTCCTACGAGCAGTACTTC; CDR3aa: CASSWTGHSYEQYF
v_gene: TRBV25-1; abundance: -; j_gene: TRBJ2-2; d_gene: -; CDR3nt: TGTGCCAGCAGTGAATATGATGGGGGCCCTAACACCGGGGAGCTGTTTTTT; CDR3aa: CASSEYDGGPNTGELFF
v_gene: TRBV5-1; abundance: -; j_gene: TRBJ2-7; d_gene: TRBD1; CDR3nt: TGCGCCAGCAGGAGTCCCGGGACAGGCCCCGGGTACGAGCAGTACTTC; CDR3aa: CASRSPGTGPGYEQYF
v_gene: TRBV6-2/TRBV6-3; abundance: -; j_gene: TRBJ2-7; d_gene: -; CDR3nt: TGTGCCAGCAGTTATGCGGGTTTCTCCTACGAGCAGTACTTC; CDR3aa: CASSYAGFSYEQYF
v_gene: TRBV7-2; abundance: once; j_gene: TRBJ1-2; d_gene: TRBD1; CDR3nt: TGTGCCAGCAGCCCAACCAGGACAGGGATGGATATGAACGGCTACACCTTC; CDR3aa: CASSPTRTGMDMNGYTF
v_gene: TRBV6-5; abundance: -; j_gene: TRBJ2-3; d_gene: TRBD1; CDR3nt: TGTGCCAGCAGTACCGGGACAGTGTATCCAGATACGCAGTATTTT; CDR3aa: CASSTGTVYPDTQYF
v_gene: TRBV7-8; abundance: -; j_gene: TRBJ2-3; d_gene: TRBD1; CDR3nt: TGTGCCAGCACCAACACAGGGGCGACAGATACGCAGTATTTT; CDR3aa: CASTNTGATDTQYF
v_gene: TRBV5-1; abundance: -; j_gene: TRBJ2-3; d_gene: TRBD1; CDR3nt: TGCGCCAGCAGCATAGGGACAGGGGTGGCAGATACGCAGTATTTT; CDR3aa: CASSIGTGVADTQYF
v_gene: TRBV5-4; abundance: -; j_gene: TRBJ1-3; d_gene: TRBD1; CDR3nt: TGTGCCAGCAGCGAATACAGGGGATCTGGAAACACCATATATTTT; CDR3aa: CASSEYRGSGNTIYF